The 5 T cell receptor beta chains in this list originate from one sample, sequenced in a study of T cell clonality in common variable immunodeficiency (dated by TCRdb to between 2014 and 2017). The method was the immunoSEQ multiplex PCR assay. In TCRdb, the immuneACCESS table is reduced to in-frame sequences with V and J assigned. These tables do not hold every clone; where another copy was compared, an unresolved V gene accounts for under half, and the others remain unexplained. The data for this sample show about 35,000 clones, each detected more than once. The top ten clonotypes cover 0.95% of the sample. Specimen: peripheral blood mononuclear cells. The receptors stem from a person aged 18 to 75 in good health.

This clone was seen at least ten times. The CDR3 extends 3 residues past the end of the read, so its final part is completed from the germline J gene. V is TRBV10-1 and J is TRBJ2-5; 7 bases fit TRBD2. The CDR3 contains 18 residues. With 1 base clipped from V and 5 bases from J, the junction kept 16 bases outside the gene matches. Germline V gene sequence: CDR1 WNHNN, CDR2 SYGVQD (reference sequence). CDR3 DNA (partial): TGCGCCAGCAGTGAGTTAAGATCTCGGGGAGGGCAAGGGGAGACC. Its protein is CASSELRSRGGQGET. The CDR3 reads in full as CASSELRSRGGQGETQYF.

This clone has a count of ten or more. CDR3 DNA (partial): TGCGCCAGCAGCCCAAACCCCCCACACGGACAGAGAGACACTGAA. Amino acids: CASSPNPPHGQRDTE. From start to end, the CDR3 is CASSPNPPHGQRDTEAFF. The J gene is TRBJ1-1, the V gene TRBV4-1; a possible D gene is TRBD1 (6 bases). The CDR3 end is not reached by the read, which stops 3 residues before it; the germline J gene fills it in. Germline CDR1 MGHRA, CDR2 YSYEKL. The CDR3 loop spans 18 amino acids. V was pared by 4 bases and J by 3 bases, with 24 bases between.

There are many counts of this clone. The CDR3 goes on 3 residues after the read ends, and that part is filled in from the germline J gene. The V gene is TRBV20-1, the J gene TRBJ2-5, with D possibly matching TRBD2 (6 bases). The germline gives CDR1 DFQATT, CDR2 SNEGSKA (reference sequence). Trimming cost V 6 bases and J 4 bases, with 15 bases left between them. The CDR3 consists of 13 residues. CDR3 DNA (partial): TGCAGTGCCGCCGGGGGTGGGGGAGAGACC. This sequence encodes CSAAGGGGET. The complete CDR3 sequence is CSAAGGGGETQYF.

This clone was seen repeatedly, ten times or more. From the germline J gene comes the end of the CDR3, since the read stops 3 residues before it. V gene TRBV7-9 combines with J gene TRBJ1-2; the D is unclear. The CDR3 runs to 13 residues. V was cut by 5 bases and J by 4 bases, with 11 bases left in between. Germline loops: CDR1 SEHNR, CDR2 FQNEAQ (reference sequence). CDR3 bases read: TGTGCCAGCAGCCCATCGGTACTCTATGGC. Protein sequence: CASSPSVLYG. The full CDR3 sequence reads CASSPSVLYGYTF. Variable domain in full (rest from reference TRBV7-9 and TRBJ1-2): DTGVSQNPRHKITKRGQNVTFRCDPISEHNRLYWYRQTLGQGPEFLTYFQNEAQLEKSRLLSDRFSAERPKGSFSTLEIQRTEQGDSAMYLCASSPSVLYGYTFGSGTRLTVV.

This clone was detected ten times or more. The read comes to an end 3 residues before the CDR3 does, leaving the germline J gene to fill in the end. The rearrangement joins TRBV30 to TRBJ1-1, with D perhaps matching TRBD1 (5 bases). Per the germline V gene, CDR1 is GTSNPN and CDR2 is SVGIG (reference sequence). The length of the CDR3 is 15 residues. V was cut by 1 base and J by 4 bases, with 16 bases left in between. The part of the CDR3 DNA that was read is TGTGCCTGGAGTGACCCTCGGCGGGGGACCACTGAA. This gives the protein CAWSDPRRGTTE. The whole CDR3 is CAWSDPRRGTTEAFF.